The clone carrying this TCR beta chain was recorded many times. Its antigen is not known. This entry comes from a study of identical twins. Trimming cost V 3 bases and J 8 bases; bases outside gene matches: 10. This CDR3 comprises 14 residues. In germline, CDR1 is SQVTM, CDR2 ANQGSEA. TCRdb called the 5' RACE reads again in MiXCR, with one record for every CDR3 protein. The data contain 420,000 or so distinct CDR3 sequences, 18% of them singletons. Study-level points and caveats: Fewer insertions characterized abundant cord blood beta clonotypes, whereas memory repertoires showed none. Zero-insertion analyses could be partly confounded by invariant MAIT and iNKT cells.

The V and J genes are TRBV29-1 and TRBJ2-1; 7 bases map to TRBD2. Sequencing was done on a sample of naive T cells sorted from blood. This clonotype originated in a man aged 45 to 65 in good health. For the CDR3, the DNA is TGCAGCGTTGATCAAGCGGGGCACGGATATGAGCAGTTCTTC. This gives the protein CSVDQAGHGYEQFF.